This T cell receptor (beta chain) was found in a study of CXCR3-negative and CXCR3-positive naive CD8 T cells. Researchers prepared the TRB cDNA libraries using 5' RACE with UMI labels. TCRdb re-called the 5' RACE reads and shows each CDR3 protein once, DNA omitted. The sample includes about 89,000 distinct CDR3 sequences. The CDR3 loop spans 13 amino acids. Germline values: CDR1 SGHVS, CDR2 FNYEAQ. About this clonotype: Its antigen is not identified.

CD45RO-CCR7+CD27+CD95- was the phenotype of naive CD8+ T cells. General study findings and limits: Memory CD8+ cells showed much lower diversity, while both naive subsets were comparably high. When CXCR3-positive naive cells were set against CXCR3-negative naive cells, the former had more hydrophobic TRB CDR3s. Fresh PBMCs served for most assays, and CXCR3 expression fell partially after cryopreservation. Researchers reported similar TRBV-TRBJ usage in naive CXCR3-negative and CXCR3-positive cells, though memory differed.

Sample: naive CXCR3+ CD8+ T cells from blood. The subset here: CD45RO-CCR7+CD27+CD95- naive CD8+ T cells expressing CXCR3 (TNR3+). The source is a human donor in good health. Some clones in this sample may be carry-over from other donors' samples. V is TRBV7-6 and J is TRBJ2-3. CDR3 loop: CASSPHLTDTQYF.